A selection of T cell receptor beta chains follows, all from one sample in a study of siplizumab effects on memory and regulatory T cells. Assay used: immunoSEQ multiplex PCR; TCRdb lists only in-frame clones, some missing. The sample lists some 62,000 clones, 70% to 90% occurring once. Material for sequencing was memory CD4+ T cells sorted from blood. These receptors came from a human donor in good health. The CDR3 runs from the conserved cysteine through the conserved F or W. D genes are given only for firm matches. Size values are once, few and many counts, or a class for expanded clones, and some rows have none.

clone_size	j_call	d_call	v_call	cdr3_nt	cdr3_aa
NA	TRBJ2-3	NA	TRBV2	TGTGCCAGCAGTGTTGGGGGCTTAAGCGCCACAGATACGCAGTATTTT	CASSVGGLSATDTQYF
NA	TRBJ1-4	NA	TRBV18	TGTGCCAGCTCACCACAGGGTCCTCAAAATGGAAAACTGTTTTTT	CASSPQGPQNGKLFF
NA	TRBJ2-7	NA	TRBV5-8	TGTGCCAGCAGCTTGGGGGGCGGGAAGAAGGACGAGCAGTACTTC	CASSLGGGKKDEQYF
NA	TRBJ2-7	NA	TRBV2	TGTGCCAGCAGCTCTCGACAGGCCTACGAGCAGTACTTC	CASSSRQAYEQYF
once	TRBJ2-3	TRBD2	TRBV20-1	TGCAGTGCTACTACTAGCGGGCGGTTGTATTTT	CSATTSGRLYF
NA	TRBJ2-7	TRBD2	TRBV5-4	TGTGCCAGCAGCAGACTAGCGGGAGGGCCTCGCTACGAGCAGTACTTC	CASSRLAGGPRYEQYF
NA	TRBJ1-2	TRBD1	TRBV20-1	TGCAGTGGCTGGGACAGCCATGGCTACACCTTC	CSGWDSHGYTF
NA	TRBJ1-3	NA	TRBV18	TGTGCCAGCTCACCAGCAGCGGGCTTCTCTGGAAACACCATATATTTT	CASSPAAGFSGNTIYF
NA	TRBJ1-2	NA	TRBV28	TGTGCCAGTGGCGAGGTGGACGGTAACTATGGCTACACCTTC	CASGEVDGNYGYTF
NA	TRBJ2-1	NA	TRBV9	TGTGCCAGCAGCAAAGACCAGATTTACAATGAGCAGTTCTTC	CASSKDQIYNEQFF
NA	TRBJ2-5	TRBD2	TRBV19	TGTGCCAGCGGGGGGGCGACCCGGTCGGAGACCCAGTACTTC	CASGGATRSETQYF
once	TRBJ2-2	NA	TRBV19	TGTGCCAGTAGTATAAGAGTTTTTGGGGATTGGACCGGGGAGCTGTTTTTT	CASSIRVFGDWTGELFF
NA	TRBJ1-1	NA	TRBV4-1	TGCGCCAGCAGCCAAGTGCTCATGAACACTGAAGCTTTCTTT	CASSQVLMNTEAFF
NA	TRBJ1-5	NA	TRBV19	TGTGCCAGTAGTAATGGACTGGTCAATCAGCCCCAGCATTTT	CASSNGLVNQPQHF
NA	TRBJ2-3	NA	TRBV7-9	TGTGCCAGCAGCCCACGGGCATATTTCACAGATACGCAGTATTTT	CASSPRAYFTDTQYF
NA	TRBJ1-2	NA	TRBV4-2	TGTGCCAGCAGCCTACTGGGGGCAGGGAATAATGGCTACACCTTC	CASSLLGAGNNGYTF
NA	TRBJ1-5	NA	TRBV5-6	TGTGCCAGCAGCTTGAACGGTGGGCAGCCCCAGCATTTT	CASSLNGGQPQHF
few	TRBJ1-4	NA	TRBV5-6	TGTGCCAGCAGCCTTGGCCAGAATGAAAAACTGTTTTTT	CASSLGQNEKLFF
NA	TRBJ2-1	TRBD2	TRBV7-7	TGTGCCAGCAGCTTAGGTTGGGGGGGCTCCTACAATGAGCAGTTCTTC	CASSLGWGGSYNEQFF
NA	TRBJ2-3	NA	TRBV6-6	TGTGCCAGCGGACCAGGAGTTACGCAGTATTTT	CASGPGVTQYF
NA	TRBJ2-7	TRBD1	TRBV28	TGTGCCAGCAGTTTCGGGGACAGAAATTACGAGCAGTACTTC	CASSFGDRNYEQYF
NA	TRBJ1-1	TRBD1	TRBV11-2	TGTGCCAGCAGCCCCGACAGGGCCCGGATCACTGAAGCTTTCTTT	CASSPDRARITEAFF
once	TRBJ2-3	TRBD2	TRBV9	TGTGCCAGCAGCGTAGCGGAGCGGGAGACAGATACGCAGTATTTT	CASSVAERETDTQYF
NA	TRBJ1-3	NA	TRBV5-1	TGCGCCAGCAGCTCCTCTTACAGGGAAACGTCTGGAAACACCATATATTTT	CASSSSYRETSGNTIYF
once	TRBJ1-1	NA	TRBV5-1	TGCGCCAGTGGGACGGCAGAGAACACTGAAGCTTTCTTT	CASGTAENTEAFF
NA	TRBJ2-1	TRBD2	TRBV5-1	TGCGCCAGCAGCTTGGACCATAGCGGGCCTTACAATGAGCAGTTCTTC	CASSLDHSGPYNEQFF
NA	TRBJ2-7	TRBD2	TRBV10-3	TGTGCCATCAGTAAAGACGGGGGGGAAGGCGAGCAGTACTTC	CAISKDGGEGEQYF
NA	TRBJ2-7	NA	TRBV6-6	TGTGCCAGCAGTTTCGGGGAGGGGGTCTACGAGCAGTACTTC	CASSFGEGVYEQYF
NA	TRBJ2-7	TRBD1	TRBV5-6	TGTGCCAGCAGCGAACGCTGGGACAGGCCATACGAGCAGTACTTC	CASSERWDRPYEQYF
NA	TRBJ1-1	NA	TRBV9	TGTGCCAGCAGTGTGACCCCGGCGGTGGACACTGAAGCTTTCTTT	CASSVTPAVDTEAFF
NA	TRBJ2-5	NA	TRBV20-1	TGCAGTGCTAGTCAGACCCAGTACTTC	CSASQTQYF
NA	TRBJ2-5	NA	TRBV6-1	TGTGCCAGCAGTGAAGGGGTCAGTCCGGAGACCCAGTACTTC	CASSEGVSPETQYF
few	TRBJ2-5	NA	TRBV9	TGTGCCAGCAGCGTAGGCGGAGGGGGCCAGGAGACCCAGTACTTC	CASSVGGGGQETQYF
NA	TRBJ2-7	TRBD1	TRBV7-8	TGTGCCAGCAGCATGGGACAGCCGTTGGCCTACTTC	CASSMGQPLAYF
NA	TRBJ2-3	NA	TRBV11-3	TGTGCCAGCAGCTCGGGACTTACCACAGATACGCAGTATTTT	CASSSGLTTDTQYF
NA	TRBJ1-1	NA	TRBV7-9	TGTGCCAGCAGGAGGGACCGAGTAGTAGCTTTCTTT	CASRRDRVVAFF
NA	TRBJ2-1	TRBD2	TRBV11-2	TGTGCCAGCAGACCGATAGCGGGAGGAAGATCCTACAATGAGCAGTTCTTC	CASRPIAGGRSYNEQFF
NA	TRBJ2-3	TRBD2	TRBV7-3	TGTGCCAGCAGCGCCGGGACTAGCGGGTTCGCAGATACGCAGTATTTT	CASSAGTSGFADTQYF
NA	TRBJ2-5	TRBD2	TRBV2	TGTGCCAGCAGTCAAAGCGGGGGGGCCGGCGAGACCCAGTACTTC	CASSQSGGAGETQYF
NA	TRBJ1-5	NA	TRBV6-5	TGTGCCAGCAGAGGGAGCAGGGACGCCCCTCAGCCCCAGCATTTT	CASRGSRDAPQPQHF
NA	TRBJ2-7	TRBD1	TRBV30	TGTGCCTGGTCCGGGACAGGGGCCGAGCAGTACTTC	CAWSGTGAEQYF
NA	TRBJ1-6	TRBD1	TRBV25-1	TGTGCCAGGGACAGGACCTTTTCACCCCTCCACTTT	CARDRTFSPLHF
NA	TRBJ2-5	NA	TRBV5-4	TGTGCCAGCAGCTTGAGGTCCCAGGGGGGAGGAGAGACCCAGTACTTC	CASSLRSQGGGETQYF
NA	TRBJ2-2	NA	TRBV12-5	TGTGCTAGTGGTTTGTATAGGGTGGGCACCGGGGAGCTGTTTTTT	CASGLYRVGTGELFF
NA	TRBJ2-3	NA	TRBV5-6	TGTGCCAGCGTCCAGGGACCCACAGATACGCAGTATTTT	CASVQGPTDTQYF
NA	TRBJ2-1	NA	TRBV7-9	TGTGCCAGCAGCTCCCGAGGGGGGTGGGATGAGCAGTTCTTC	CASSSRGGWDEQFF
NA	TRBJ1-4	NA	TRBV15	TGTGCCACCAGCAGAGAAGGCTCCAAGGGTGAAAAACTGTTTTTT	CATSREGSKGEKLFF
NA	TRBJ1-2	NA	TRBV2	TGTGCCAGCAGTCCAGGTTGGACTGGTGGCTACACCTTC	CASSPGWTGGYTF
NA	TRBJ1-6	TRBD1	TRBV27	TGTGCCAGCAGTTTCAGGGGGGGGCTCTCCTATAATTCACCCCTCCACTTT	CASSFRGGLSYNSPLHF
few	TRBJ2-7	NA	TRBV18	TGTGCCAGCTCACCAGCAGGACTGACATTCCCCCAGCAGTACTTC	CASSPAGLTFPQQYF
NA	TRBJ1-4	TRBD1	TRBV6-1	TGTGCCAGCATCCCCAGACAGGGGGCTGGTGAAAAACTGTTTTTT	CASIPRQGAGEKLFF
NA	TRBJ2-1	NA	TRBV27	TGTGCCAGCAGTCCCTCCCGTCTTATCAATGAGCAGTTCTTC	CASSPSRLINEQFF
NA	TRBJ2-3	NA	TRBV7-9	TGTGCCAGCACTCCGGGAGGGGGCTCAGATACGCAGTATTTT	CASTPGGGSDTQYF
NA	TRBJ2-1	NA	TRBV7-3	TGTGCCAGCAGCTTAGATGAGACTAGTCTATTCTTC	CASSLDETSLFF